Listed here are 14 T cell receptor beta chains from one sample, sequenced in a study of blood T cell repertoires in COVID-19. Clones were sequenced by immunoSEQ multiplex PCR, and TCRdb holds only the in-frame ones, with some missing. The sample yields approximately 260,000 clones, roughly four fifths seen once. Sequences were obtained from PBMCs or T cells enriched from blood (not recorded which). These receptors all come from a middle-aged man who had recovered from COVID-19.

The count of this clone is one. The chain has TRBV6-5 and TRBJ2-5; possibly TRBD2 for D (5 bases). V was trimmed by 2 bases and J by 4 bases, leaving 11 bases between them. The germline V gene encodes CDR1 MNHEY and CDR2 SVGAGI. The CDR3 has 14 amino acids. In nucleotides, the CDR3 is TGTGCCAGCAGTTACGGACGGGGAAGAGAGACCCAGTACTTC. Translated, it gives CASSYGRGRETQYF.

The rearrangement joins TRBV6-6 to TRBJ1-1; 9 bases are shared with TRBD1. From germline, CDR1 is MNHNY and CDR2 SVGAGI (reference sequence). V lost 5 bases and J lost 5; bases outside the gene matches: 21. This CDR3 has 19 residues. The CDR3 bases are TGTGCCAGCAGTCCCGCGACAGGGGGAACATGGAGAGGGAAGACTGAAGCTTTCTTT. This encodes CASSPATGGTWRGKTEAFF.

This chain uses TRBV27 with TRBJ2-7; 12 bases line up with TRBD2. Germline V gene data show CDR1 as MNHEY and CDR2 as SMNVEV (reference sequence). Trimming took 6 bases from V and 6 from J; bases not matched to a gene: 12. This CDR3 contains 16 residues. As DNA, the CDR3 is TGTGCCAGCAGCTCCATCTCTAGCGGGAGGGCGGGCGAGCAGTACTTC. Protein product: CASSSISSGRAGEQYF.

This chain connects TRBV14 to TRBJ1-6; 9 bases align to TRBD1. After removal of 6 bases from V and 10 bases from J, the junction contained 7 bases not matched to a gene. The CDR3 has 14 residues. The germline V gene encodes CDR1 SGHDN and CDR2 FVKESK. Written as DNA, the CDR3 is TGTGCCAGCAGATTCGGGACAGGGAGGTCACCCCTCCACTTT. Its translation is CASRFGTGRSPLHF.

The rearrangement joins TRBV27 to TRBJ1-2; a possible D gene is TRBD1 (5 bases). CDR1 is MNHEY, CDR2 SMNVEV, per germline (reference sequence). This CDR3 contains 13 residues. Trimming shortened V by 2 bases and J by 7 bases, and 11 bases separated the two germline ends. CDR3 amino acids: CASSLGGVGGYTF. Here the CDR3 DNA reads TGTGCCAGCAGTTTAGGGGGGGTTGGTGGCTACACCTTC.

The CDR3, as DNA: TGTGCCAGTAGTCCGTGGGCGCAGGGGTTAGGAGAGACCCAGTACTTC. It yields the protein CASSPWAQGLGETQYF. The genes are TRBV19 and TRBJ2-5; weak D call: TRBD1 (6 bases). The germline V gene has CDR1 LNHDA and CDR2 SQIVND (reference sequence). The V end lost 5 bases, the J end lost 4 bases, and 20 bases lay between the germline ends. This CDR3 contains 16 residues.

The CDR3 DNA sequence: TGCGCCAGCAGTCAATCAATCGACAGTTGGGGCAATCAGCCCCAGCATTTT. This codes for CASSQSIDSWGNQPQHF. The V gene is TRBV23-1, the J gene TRBJ1-5; tentatively, D is TRBD1 (5 bases). TRBV23-1 is an ORF for which the function is uncertain. This CDR3 is built from 17 residues. The V gene lost 0 bases and the J gene lost 2 bases, with 14 bases spanning the gap.

The chain recombines TRBV19 with TRBJ1-6, with 7 bases identical to TRBD1. This CDR3 contains 15 residues. After removal of 10 bases from V and 5 bases from J, the junction contained 11 bases not matched to a gene. Germline CDR1 is LNHDA and CDR2 is SQIVND (reference sequence). Here the CDR3 reads CATGAGTANNSPLHF. The DNA for the CDR3 is TGTGCCACCGGGGCCGGGACAGCAAATAATTCACCCCTCCACTTT. The full variable domain, rest sourced from reference TRBV19 and TRBJ1-6, is DGGITQSPKYLFRKEGQNVTLSCEQNLNHDAMYWYRQDPGQGLRLIYYSQIVNDFQKGDIAEGYSVSREKKESFPLTVTSAQKNPTAFYLCATGAGTANNSPLHFGNGTRLTVT.

The chain recombines TRBV10-3 with TRBJ2-1; D is perhaps TRBD1 (6 bases). Germline V gene lookup returns CDR1 ENHRY and CDR2 SYGVKD. The V and J ends lost 7 bases and 7 bases respectively, with 8 bases between them. CDR3 length: 11 residues. CDR3 residues: CAIKGDNEQFF. As DNA, the CDR3 is TGTGCCATCAAGGGGGATAATGAGCAGTTCTTC.

The chain links TRBV5-1 to TRBJ2-7, with a tentative D call TRBD1 (7 bases). The germline V and J ends were trimmed by 4 bases and 2 bases, with 13 bases remaining between them. The CDR3 extends over 14 amino acids. Germline V gene lookup returns CDR1 SGHRS and CDR2 YFSETQ. CDR3 protein: CASSGGDRPYEQYF. As DNA, the CDR3 is TGCGCCAGCAGCGGAGGGGACAGACCCTACGAGCAGTACTTC. Full variable domain (remainder filled in from reference TRBV5-1 and TRBJ2-7): KAGVTQTPRYLIKTRGQQVTLSCSPISGHRSVSWYQQTPGQGLQFLFEYFSETQRNKGNFPGRFSGRQFSNSRSEMNVSTLELGDSALYLCASSGGDRPYEQYFGPGTRLTVT.

The chain combines TRBV29-1 with TRBJ1-1; D not certain. This CDR3 comprises 10 residues. CDR1 SQVTM and CDR2 ANQGSEA come from the germline V gene. The germline V and J ends were trimmed by 7 bases and 5 bases, with 8 bases remaining between them. This chain's CDR3 is CSAGSTEAFF. The DNA of the CDR3 is TGCAGCGCGGGGTCGACTGAAGCTTTCTTT.

The genes are TRBV9 and TRBJ2-1; 14 bases are shared with TRBD2. V lost 4 bases and J lost 3; bases outside the gene matches: 12. In germline, CDR1 is SGDLS, CDR2 YYNGEE. This CDR3 comprises 19 residues. As DNA, the CDR3 is TGTGCCAGCAGCTTACAACCGGGACTAGCGGGAGTTATCTACAATGAGCAGTTCTTC. It encodes CASSLQPGLAGVIYNEQFF.

CDR3 in DNA: TGTGCCAGCAGCCCTCTCCGGACAGGGAATAATTCACCCCTCCACTTT. This translates into CASSPLRTGNNSPLHF. The chain is built from TRBV5-5 and TRBJ1-6; TRBD1 agrees at 8 bases. Germline-derived CDR1 and CDR2 are SGHKS and YYEKEE (reference sequence). V was clipped by 4 bases and J by 5 bases; unmatched bases: 8. The CDR3 covers 16 residues.

The CDR3 loop reads CASSYRLPPAYNEQFF. Written as DNA, the CDR3 is TGTGCCAGCAGTTACCGACTACCCCCTGCGTACAATGAGCAGTTCTTC. The V call is TRBV6-2 or TRBV6-3, the J call TRBJ2-1; D possibly corresponds to TRBD2 (5 bases). V was cut by 2 bases and J by 4 bases, with 15 bases left in between. The CDR3 sequence is 16 residues long. Looked up from germline, CDR1 is MNHEY and CDR2 is SVGEGT.